Sequencing of this TCR beta chain was carried out in a study of T cell changes during pregnancy in multiple sclerosis. The germline V gene has CDR1 SGHVS and CDR2 FQNEAQ. Trimming stripped 6 bases from V and 4 bases from J, with 15 bases between. This CDR3 spans 14 amino acids. Sequencing used immunoSEQ multiplex PCR; TCRdb keeps in-frame clones, though not all of them. The repertoire includes approximately 100,000 clones, 80% to 95% of them detected once, and 1.6% sits in the top ten. The sample consisted of peripheral blood, taken after pregnancy. This rearrangement joins TRBV7-8 to TRBJ1-1, with D tentatively TRBD1 (6 bases). The clonotype was recovered from a female donor with multiple sclerosis, enrolled in a pregnancy study. CDR3 nucleotides: TGTGCCAGCAGTGCCGAAGGGGGACCCACTGAAGCTTTCTTT. It specifies CASSAEGGPTEAFF.